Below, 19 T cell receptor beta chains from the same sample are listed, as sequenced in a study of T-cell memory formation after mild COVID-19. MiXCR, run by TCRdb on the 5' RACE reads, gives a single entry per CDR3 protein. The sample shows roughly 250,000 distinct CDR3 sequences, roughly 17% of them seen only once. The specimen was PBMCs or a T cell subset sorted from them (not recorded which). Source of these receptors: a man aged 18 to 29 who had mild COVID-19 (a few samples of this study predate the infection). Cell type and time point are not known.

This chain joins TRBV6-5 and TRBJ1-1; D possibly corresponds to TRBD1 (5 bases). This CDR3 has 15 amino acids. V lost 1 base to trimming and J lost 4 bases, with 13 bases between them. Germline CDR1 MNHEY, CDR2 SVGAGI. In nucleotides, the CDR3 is TGTGCCAGCAGTTACTACCTAAGGGGAGGCACTGAAGCTTTCTTT. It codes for CASSYYLRGGTEAFF.

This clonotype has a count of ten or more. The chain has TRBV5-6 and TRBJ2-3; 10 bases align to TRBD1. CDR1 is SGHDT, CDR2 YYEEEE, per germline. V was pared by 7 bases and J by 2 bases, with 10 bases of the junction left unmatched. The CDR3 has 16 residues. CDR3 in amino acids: CASDKTGGVLTDTQYF. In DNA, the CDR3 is TGTGCCAGCGACAAGACAGGGGGCGTACTCACAGATACGCAGTATTTT.

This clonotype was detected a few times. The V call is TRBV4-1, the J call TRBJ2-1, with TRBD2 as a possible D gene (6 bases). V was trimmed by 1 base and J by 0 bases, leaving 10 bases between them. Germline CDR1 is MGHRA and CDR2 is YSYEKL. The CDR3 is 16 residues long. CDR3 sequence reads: CASSQGGVHSYNEQFF. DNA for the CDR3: TGCGCCAGCAGCCAAGGGGGGGTCCACTCCTACAATGAGCAGTTCTTC.

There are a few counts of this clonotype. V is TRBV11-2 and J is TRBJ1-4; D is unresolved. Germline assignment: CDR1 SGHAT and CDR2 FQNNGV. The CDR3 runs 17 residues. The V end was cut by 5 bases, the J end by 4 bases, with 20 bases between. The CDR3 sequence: CASSRGYRMGYNEKLFF. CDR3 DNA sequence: TGTGCCAGCAGCCGAGGATATCGGATGGGGTATAATGAAAAACTGTTTTTT.

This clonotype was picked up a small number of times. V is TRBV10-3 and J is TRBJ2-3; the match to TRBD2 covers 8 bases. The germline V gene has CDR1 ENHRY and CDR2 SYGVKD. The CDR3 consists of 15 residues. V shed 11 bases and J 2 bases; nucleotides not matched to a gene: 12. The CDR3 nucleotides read TGTGCCGCCGCTTTTCGGGGGGGAGCCACAGATACGCAGTATTTT. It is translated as CAAAFRGGATDTQYF.

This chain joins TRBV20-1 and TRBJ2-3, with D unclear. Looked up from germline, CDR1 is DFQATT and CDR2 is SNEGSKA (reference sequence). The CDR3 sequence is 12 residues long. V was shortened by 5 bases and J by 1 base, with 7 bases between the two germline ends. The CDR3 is CSALRGTDTQYF. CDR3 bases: TGCAGTGCTCTTCGGGGCACAGATACGCAGTATTTT.

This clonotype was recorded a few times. This CDR3 reads CASSVTGGGSYEQYV. The CDR3 DNA follows: TGTGCCAGCAGCGTTACCGGGGGGGGCTCCTACGAGCAGTACGTC. The J gene is TRBJ2-7, the V gene TRBV7-8; 8 bases are shared with TRBD2. Germline trimming cut 5 bases from V and 0 bases from J; bases unmatched to any gene: 6. The CDR3 sequence is 15 residues long. Germline-derived CDR1 and CDR2 are SGHVS and FQNEAQ.

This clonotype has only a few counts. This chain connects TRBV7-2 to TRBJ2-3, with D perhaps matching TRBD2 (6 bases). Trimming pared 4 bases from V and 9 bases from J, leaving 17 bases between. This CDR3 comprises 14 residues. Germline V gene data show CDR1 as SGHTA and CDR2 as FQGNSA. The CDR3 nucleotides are TGTGCCAGCAGCTCGTGGGGGGTCAGAGAAACGCAGTATTTT. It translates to CASSSWGVRETQYF.

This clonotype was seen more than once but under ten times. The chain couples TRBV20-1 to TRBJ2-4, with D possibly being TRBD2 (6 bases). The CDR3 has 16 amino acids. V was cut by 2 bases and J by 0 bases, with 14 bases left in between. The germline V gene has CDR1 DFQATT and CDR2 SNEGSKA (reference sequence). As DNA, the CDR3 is TGCAGTGCTAGATATCGGGGGACCGTAGCCAAAAACATTCAGTACTTC. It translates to CSARYRGTVAKNIQYF.

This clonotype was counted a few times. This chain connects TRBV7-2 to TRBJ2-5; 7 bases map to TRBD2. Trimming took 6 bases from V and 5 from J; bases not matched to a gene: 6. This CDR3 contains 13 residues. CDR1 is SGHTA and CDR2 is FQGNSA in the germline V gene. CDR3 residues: CASSGGLLETQYF. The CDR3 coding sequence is TGTGCCAGCAGTGGGGGACTACTGGAGACCCAGTACTTC.

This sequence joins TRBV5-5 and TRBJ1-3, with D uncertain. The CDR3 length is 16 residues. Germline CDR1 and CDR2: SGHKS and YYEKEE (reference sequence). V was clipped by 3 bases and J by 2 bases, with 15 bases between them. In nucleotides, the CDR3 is TGTGCCAGCAGCTGGGCCCCCCAAATGACTGGAAACACCATATATTTT. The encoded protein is CASSWAPQMTGNTIYF.

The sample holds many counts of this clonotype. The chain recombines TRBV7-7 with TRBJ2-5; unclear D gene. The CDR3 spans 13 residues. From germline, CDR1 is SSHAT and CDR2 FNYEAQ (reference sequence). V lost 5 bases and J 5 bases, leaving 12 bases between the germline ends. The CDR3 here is CASSHPGQETQYF. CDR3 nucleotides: TGTGCCAGCAGCCATCCGGGCCAGGAGACCCAGTACTTC.

CDR3 amino acids: CASTQRGRDTEAFF. As DNA, the CDR3 is TGTGCCAGCACCCAACGGGGCAGGGACACTGAAGCTTTCTTT. The chain employs TRBV12-3 or TRBV12-4 and TRBJ1-1; D may be TRBD1 (5 bases). V was shortened by 7 bases and J by 3 bases, with 15 bases between the two germline ends. This CDR3 is built from 14 residues.

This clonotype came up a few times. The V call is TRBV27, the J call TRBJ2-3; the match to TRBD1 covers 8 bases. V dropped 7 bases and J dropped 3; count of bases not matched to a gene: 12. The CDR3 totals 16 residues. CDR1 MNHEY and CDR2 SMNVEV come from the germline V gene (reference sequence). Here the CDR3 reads CASTFGAGGRTDTQYF. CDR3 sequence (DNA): TGTGCCAGCACATTCGGGGCAGGGGGCAGGACAGATACGCAGTATTTT.

The CDR3 spells CASSLKRTGKDYGYTF. In nucleotides, the CDR3 is TGTGCCAGCAGCTTAAAAAGGACAGGGAAGGACTATGGCTACACCTTC. This chain uses TRBV7-9 with TRBJ1-2; 8 bases agree with TRBD1. Losses at the gene ends were 2 bases for V and 3 bases for J; bases not matched to a gene: 8. CDR1 is SEHNR, CDR2 FQNEAQ, per germline (reference sequence). The CDR3 spans 16 residues.

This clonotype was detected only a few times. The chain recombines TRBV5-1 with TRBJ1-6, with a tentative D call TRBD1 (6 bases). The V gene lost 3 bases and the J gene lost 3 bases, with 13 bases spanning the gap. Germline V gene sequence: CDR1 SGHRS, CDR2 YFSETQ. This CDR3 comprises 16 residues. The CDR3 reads CASSYGQNNYNSPLHF. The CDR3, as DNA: TGCGCCAGCAGCTATGGACAGAATAACTATAATTCACCCCTCCACTTT.

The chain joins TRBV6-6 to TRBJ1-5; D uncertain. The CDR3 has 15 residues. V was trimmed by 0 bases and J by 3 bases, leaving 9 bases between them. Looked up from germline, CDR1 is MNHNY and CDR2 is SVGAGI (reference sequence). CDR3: CASSYSRLTNQPQHF. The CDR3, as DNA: TGTGCCAGCAGTTACTCTCGGCTAACCAATCAGCCCCAGCATTTT.

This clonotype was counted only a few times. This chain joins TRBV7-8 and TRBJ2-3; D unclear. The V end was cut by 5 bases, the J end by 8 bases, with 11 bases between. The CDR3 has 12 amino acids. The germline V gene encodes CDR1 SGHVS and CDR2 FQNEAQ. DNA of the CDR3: TGTGCCAGCAGCCAATCTTTGGGTACGCAGTATTTT. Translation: CASSQSLGTQYF.

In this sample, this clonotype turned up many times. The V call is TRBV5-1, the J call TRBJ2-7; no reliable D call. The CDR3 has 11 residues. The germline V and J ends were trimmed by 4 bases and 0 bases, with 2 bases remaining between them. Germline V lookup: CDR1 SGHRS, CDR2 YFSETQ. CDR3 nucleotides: TGCGCCAGCAGCGCCTCCTACGAGCAGTACTTC. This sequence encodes CASSASYEQYF.